Each of the 30 T cell receptor beta chains below was sequenced from the same sample in a study of T cells in Graves' hyperthyroidism and ophthalmopathy. RNA transcripts were the template for amplifying TCR beta CDR3 regions. Using the HTBI primer set, a first-round RT-PCR was run on the TCR CDR3. TCRdb called the multiplex PCR reads again in MiXCR, with one record for every CDR3 protein. The table records some 300,000 distinct CDR3 sequences, approximately 18% of them present only once. The sample was blood. The receptor set was obtained from a man aged 45 to 65 with Graves' ophthalmopathy.

This clonotype was counted ten times or more. V usage is TRBV18 and J usage is TRBJ2-1; a weak D match, TRBD1 (6 bases). V was cut by 3 bases and J by 10 bases, with 13 bases left in between. The CDR3 extends over 13 amino acids. CDR1 and CDR2 from the germline V gene are KGHSH and LQKENI. Here the CDR3 reads CASSPGAAGEQFF. The CDR3 region has the DNA TGTGCCAGCTCACCGGGGGCGGCGGGCGAGCAGTTCTTC.

The chain couples TRBV14 to TRBJ2-1, with 9 bases aligning to TRBD2. V was clipped by 8 bases and J by 9 bases; unmatched bases: 2. This CDR3 contains 11 residues. CDR1 SGHDN and CDR2 FVKESK come from the germline V gene. The chain's CDR3 is CASGTSREQFF. Written as DNA, the CDR3 is TGTGCCAGCGGGACTAGCCGTGAGCAGTTCTTC. The entire variable domain, with the rest obtained from reference TRBV14 and TRBJ2-1, is as follows: EAGVTQFPSHSVIEKGQTVTLRCDPISGHDNLYWYRRVMGKEIKFLLHFVKESKQDESGMPNNRFLAERTGGTYSTLKVQPAELEDSGVYFCASGTSREQFFGPGTRLTVL.

This clonotype was counted ten times or more. The gene calls are TRBV12-5 and TRBJ1-1; possibly TRBD1 for D (6 bases). V gave up 6 bases and J gave up 4 bases, with 12 bases separating them. Germline lookup yields CDR1 LGHNT and CDR2 FRNRAP. The length of the CDR3 is 13 residues. DNA of the CDR3: TGTGCTAGTGGCCCAGGGGAGGGCACTGAAGCTTTCTTT. Protein: CASGPGEGTEAFF.

V usage is TRBV7-6 and J usage is TRBJ2-5; unclear D gene. The V and J ends lost 1 base and 5 bases respectively, with 14 bases between them. The CDR3 sequence is 15 residues long. Per the germline V gene, CDR1 is SGHVS and CDR2 is FNYEAQ. CDR3 amino acids: CASSLESGRWETQYF. In DNA form, the CDR3 reads TGTGCCAGCAGCTTAGAGTCCGGGCGTTGGGAGACCCAGTACTTC.

This clonotype has only a few counts. V and J are TRBV7-9 and TRBJ2-3; TRBD1 matches at 9 bases. With 3 bases clipped from V and 1 base from J, the junction kept 5 bases outside the gene matches. This CDR3 contains 16 residues. The germline V gene encodes CDR1 SEHNR and CDR2 FQNEAQ (reference sequence). The CDR3 region has the DNA TGTGCCAGCAGCTTCCCCGGACAGGGGCGCACAGATACGCAGTATTTT. Translated: CASSFPGQGRTDTQYF. Complete variable domain (other parts from reference TRBV7-9 and TRBJ2-3): DTGVSQNPRHKITKRGQNVTFRCDPISEHNRLYWYRQTLGQGPEFLTYFQNEAQLEKSRLLSDRFSAERPKGSFSTLEIQRTEQGDSAMYLCASSFPGQGRTDTQYFGPGTRLTVL.

The chain couples TRBV5-1 to TRBJ1-3; D is perhaps TRBD1 (5 bases). V lost 4 bases and J 4 bases, leaving 9 bases between the germline ends. CDR1 and CDR2 (germline): SGHRS, YFSETQ. The CDR3 has 13 residues. DNA for the CDR3: TGCGCCAGCAGCCTGGACATAGGAAACACCATATATTTT. This translates into CASSLDIGNTIYF.

This clonotype was seen many times. The chain joins TRBV12-3 or TRBV12-4 to TRBJ1-1; D unresolved. Trimming pared 6 bases from V and 1 base from J, leaving 12 bases between. CDR3 length: 14 residues. The CDR3 loop reads CASRTGPANTEAFF. In DNA, the CDR3 is TGTGCCAGCAGAACCGGACCCGCGAACACTGAAGCTTTCTTT.

V and J are TRBV7-3 and TRBJ2-5; the match to TRBD1 covers 10 bases. V was clipped by 2 bases and J by 7 bases; unmatched bases: 7. This CDR3 contains 15 residues. Germline assignment: CDR1 SGHTA and CDR2 FQGTGA. The CDR3 sequence: CASSLATGGEGTQYF. For the CDR3, the DNA is TGTGCCAGCAGCTTAGCGACAGGGGGCGAAGGGACCCAGTACTTC.

This clonotype was recorded a few times. The chain couples TRBV20-1 to TRBJ1-2; D gene unclear. Germline CDR1 is DFQATT and CDR2 is SNEGSKA (reference sequence). CDR3 length: 12 amino acids. V was pared by 3 bases and J by 8 bases, with 13 bases between. The CDR3 loop reads CSASKVVEGYTF. CDR3 DNA sequence: TGCAGTGCTAGTAAGGTTGTTGAGGGCTACACCTTC.

This clonotype was counted between two and nine times. This sequence joins TRBV2 and TRBJ1-6; no reliable D call. This CDR3 is 14 amino acids long. CDR1 is SNHLY and CDR2 is FYNNEI in the germline V gene. Trimming took off 2 bases at V and 6 bases at J, with 8 bases between the two ends. The CDR3 region is CASSETIANSPLHF. CDR3 DNA: TGTGCCAGCAGTGAAACAATAGCTAATTCACCCCTCCACTTT.

At least ten counts were recorded for this clonotype. This chain links TRBV11-2 with TRBJ2-3; D unresolved. This CDR3 contains 11 residues. Looked up from germline, CDR1 is SGHAT and CDR2 is FQNNGV. Trimming cost V 5 bases and J 7 bases, with 7 bases left between them. CDR3 region: CASSVEHTQYF. The CDR3 coding sequence is TGTGCCAGCAGCGTGGAGCATACGCAGTATTTT.

The chain joins TRBV5-1 to TRBJ2-1, with TRBD2 as a possible D gene (5 bases). This CDR3 has 14 amino acids. Trimming cost V 2 bases and J 10 bases, with 16 bases left between them. Germline V gene sequence: CDR1 SGHRS, CDR2 YFSETQ. The CDR3 bases are TGCGCCAGCAGCTTCTCGGCTAGCTCACAAGAGCAGTTCTTC. Its protein product is CASSFSASSQEQFF. The variable domain in full, completed from reference TRBV5-1 and TRBJ2-1, reads KAGVTQTPRYLIKTRGQQVTLSCSPISGHRSVSWYQQTPGQGLQFLFEYFSETQRNKGNFPGRFSGRQFSNSRSEMNVSTLELGDSALYLCASSFSASSQEQFFGPGTRLTVL.

The chain links TRBV5-4 to TRBJ2-3, with 12 positions matching TRBD1. The CDR3 totals 15 residues. The V gene end was trimmed by 5 bases and the J gene end by 5 bases; junction bases not matched to a gene: 6. Germline V CDR1 and CDR2: SGHNT, YYREEE (reference sequence). CDR3 DNA sequence: TGTGCCAGCAGGCGGGACAGGGGGCGAGGAGATACGCAGTATTTT. Translating gives CASRRDRGRGDTQYF.

Ten or more counts support this clonotype. The chain carries TRBV9 and TRBJ2-1, with D possibly matching TRBD1 (5 bases). Germline lookup yields CDR1 SGDLS and CDR2 YYNGEE. The CDR3 is 13 residues long. Trimming took 2 bases from V and 10 from J, leaving 13 bases between them. Here the CDR3 reads CASSVGPRDEQFF. The CDR3 coding sequence is TGTGCCAGCAGCGTGGGGCCTAGAGACGAGCAGTTCTTC.

This clonotype was seen a few times. J is TRBJ2-2 and V is TRBV3-1, with 10 nucleotides matching TRBD1. Germline loops: CDR1 LGHDT, CDR2 YNNKEL (reference sequence). V shed 4 bases and J 7 bases; nucleotides not matched to a gene: 6. The CDR3 length is 15 residues. CDR3 protein: CASSRGTGDVGELFF. DNA for the CDR3: TGTGCCAGCAGCCGCGGGACAGGGGATGTCGGGGAGCTGTTTTTT.

This clonotype came up many times. The chain recombines TRBV7-8 with TRBJ1-5, with D maybe TRBD1 (5 bases). Trimming left V 1 base short and J 3 bases short, with 7 bases between. Per the germline V gene, CDR1 is SGHVS and CDR2 is FQNEAQ. The length of the CDR3 is 14 residues. Written as DNA, the CDR3 is TGTGCCAGCAGCTTAGGAGGGGACAATCAGCCCCAGCATTTT. It codes for CASSLGGDNQPQHF.

This chain joins TRBV27 and TRBJ1-4, with D uncertain. The CDR3 length is 13 residues. Germline loops: CDR1 MNHEY, CDR2 SMNVEV (reference sequence). V lost 4 bases and J lost 8, with 11 bases in between. The CDR3 region is CASSSTPGEKLFF. The CDR3, as DNA: TGTGCCAGCAGTTCCACCCCGGGGGAAAAACTGTTTTTT. Based on the CDR3 plus reference TRBV27 and TRBJ1-4, the full variable domain is EAQVTQNPRYLITVTGKKLTVTCSQNMNHEYMSWYRQDPGLGLRQIYYSMNVEVTDKGDVPEGYKVSRKEKRNFPLILESPSPNQTSLYFCASSSTPGEKLFFGSGTQLSVL.

This clonotype was counted many times. This sequence joins TRBV7-9 and TRBJ2-7; 7 nucleotides agree with TRBD1. Germline V gives CDR1 SEHNR, CDR2 FQNEAQ (reference sequence). The length of the CDR3 is 13 residues. V was clipped by 6 bases and J by 7 bases; unmatched bases: 9. CDR3 sequence: CASSEVARGEQYF. The CDR3 DNA reads TGTGCCAGCAGTGAGGTAGCCAGGGGGGAGCAGTACTTC.

This clonotype has only a few counts. A single base separates this from a much larger clone, so it may be a read error. This chain links TRBV20-1 with TRBJ2-3; 7 positions agree with TRBD1. The CDR3 extends over 13 amino acids. Per the germline V gene, CDR1 is DFQATT and CDR2 is SNEGSKA (reference sequence). Germline trimming cut 5 bases from V and 0 bases from J; bases unmatched to any gene: 2. The CDR3 nucleotides read TGCAGTGCTGGGACAGCAAGCACAGATACGCAGTATTTT. It encodes CSAGTASTDTQYF.

This clonotype was observed many times. This chain's CDR3 is CASSRTPGGQRTEAFF. The DNA for the CDR3 is TGTGCCAGCAGCCGTACCCCCGGAGGCCAGCGGACTGAAGCTTTCTTT. The gene calls are TRBV2 and TRBJ1-1; D gene uncertain. Germline V CDR1 and CDR2: SNHLY, FYNNEI. Trimming stripped 6 bases from V and 5 bases from J, with 22 bases between. The CDR3 consists of 16 residues.

The chain links TRBV5-6 to TRBJ2-6, with 7 bases identical to TRBD2. Looked up from germline, CDR1 is SGHDT and CDR2 is YYEEEE. CDR3 length: 16 residues. The ends lost 2 bases at V and 3 bases at J; junction bases unmatched: 5. The CDR3 here is CASSFRGVGGANVLTF. DNA of the CDR3: TGTGCCAGCAGCTTCCGGGGGGTAGGTGGGGCCAACGTCCTGACTTTC.

This chain uses TRBV10-3 with TRBJ2-7; the match to TRBD1 covers 9 bases. This CDR3 has 14 amino acids. CDR1 and CDR2 (germline): ENHRY, SYGVKD. Unmatched junction bases numbered 5, after V lost 5 bases and J lost 3 bases. CDR3 protein: CAISRQGENYEQYF. Written as DNA, the CDR3 is TGTGCCATCAGTAGACAGGGGGAAAACTACGAGCAGTACTTC.

The chain recombines TRBV29-1 with TRBJ1-3, with D hard to call. Trimming took 6 bases from V and 0 from J, leaving 12 bases between them. Looked up from germline, CDR1 is SQVTM and CDR2 is ANQGSEA. CDR3 size: 14 residues. The CDR3 is CSVGTALSGNTIYF. The CDR3 DNA follows: TGCAGCGTGGGAACGGCCCTCTCTGGAAACACCATATATTTT. The full variable domain, in which reference TRBV29-1 and TRBJ1-3 provide the parts outside the CDR3, is SAVISQKPSRDICQRGTSLTIQCQVDSQVTMMFWYRQQPGQSLTLIATANQGSEATYESGFVIDKFPISRPNLTFSTLTVSNMSPEDSSIYLCSVGTALSGNTIYFGEGSWLTVV.

This clonotype was detected many times. The chain joins TRBV7-2 to TRBJ2-1, with 12 bases aligning to TRBD2. The germline gives CDR1 SGHTA, CDR2 FQGNSA. Trimming removed 3 bases from V and 11 bases from J; junction bases left unmatched: 5. The length of the CDR3 is 14 residues. CDR3 region: CASSLDGLAGQQFF. DNA of the CDR3: TGTGCCAGCAGCTTGGATGGACTAGCGGGACAGCAGTTCTTC.

This clonotype has only a few counts. The genes are TRBV27 and TRBJ1-1; D is uncertain. Germline assignment: CDR1 MNHEY and CDR2 SMNVEV (reference sequence). The CDR3 contains 14 residues. Trimming took off 4 bases at V and 4 bases at J, with 13 bases between the two ends. The CDR3 coding sequence is TGTGCCAGCAGTTCCGGGGATTGGCGCACTGAAGCTTTCTTT. Translated: CASSSGDWRTEAFF.

This clonotype was counted a few times. The chain recombines TRBV6-2 or TRBV6-3 with TRBJ2-3, with D perhaps given as TRBD1 or TRBD2 (5 bases each). Germline CDR1 and CDR2: MNHEY and SVGEGT. This CDR3 contains 12 residues. Written as DNA, the CDR3 is TGTGCGGGGGTGGGGCGTCCAGATACGCAGTATTTT. Protein sequence: CAGVGRPDTQYF.

This clonotype was counted a few times. The genes are TRBV6-1 and TRBJ2-7; TRBD1 agrees at 9 bases. Germline-derived CDR1 and CDR2 are MNHNS and SASEGT. The CDR3 runs 15 residues. V lost 2 bases, J lost 4 bases, and 6 bases stayed unmatched. The CDR3 loop is CASSELGQGGYEQYF. CDR3 DNA: TGTGCCAGCAGTGAATTGGGACAGGGCGGATACGAGCAGTACTTC.

This clonotype was observed many times. The chain joins TRBV5-1 to TRBJ1-1; D perhaps matches TRBD1 (6 bases). Germline V CDR1 and CDR2: SGHRS, YFSETQ. The V end was cut by 5 bases, the J end by 0 bases, with 11 bases between. CDR3 length equals 14 residues. The CDR3 bases are TGCGCCAGCAGTGGGGGCCGATTGAACACTGAAGCTTTCTTT. This translates into CASSGGRLNTEAFF.

This clonotype was picked up many times. This chain uses TRBV20-1 with TRBJ2-5; D unresolved. V was trimmed by 1 base and J by 5 bases, leaving 8 bases between them. Germline V gene data show CDR1 as DFQATT and CDR2 as SNEGSKA (reference sequence). The CDR3 totals 12 residues. This CDR3 is CSARGRSETQYF. CDR3 coding DNA: TGCAGTGCTAGAGGGCGGTCGGAGACCCAGTACTTC.

This clonotype was seen only a few times. V usage is TRBV29-1 and J usage is TRBJ2-6, with a tentative D call TRBD1 (7 bases). Germline CDR1 and CDR2: SQVTM and ANQGSEA. Trimming pared 6 bases from V and 8 bases from J, leaving 23 bases between. The CDR3 totals 16 residues. CDR3: CSVLPLRDSTSNVLTF. The CDR3 DNA is TGCAGCGTCCTCCCTTTGCGGGACAGTACCTCCAACGTCCTGACTTTC.